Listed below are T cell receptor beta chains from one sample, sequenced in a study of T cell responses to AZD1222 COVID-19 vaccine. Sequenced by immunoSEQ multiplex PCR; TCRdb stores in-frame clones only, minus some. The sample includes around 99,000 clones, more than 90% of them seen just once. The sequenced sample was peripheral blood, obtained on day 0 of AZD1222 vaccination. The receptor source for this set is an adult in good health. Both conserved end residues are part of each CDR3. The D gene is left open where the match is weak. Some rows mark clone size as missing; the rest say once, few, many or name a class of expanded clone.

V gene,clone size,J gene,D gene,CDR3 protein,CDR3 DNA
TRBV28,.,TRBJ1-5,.,CASSFSGLNSNQPQHF,TGTGCCAGCAGTTTCTCGGGGTTAAATAGCAATCAGCCCCAGCATTTT
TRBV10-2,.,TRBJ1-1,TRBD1,CASSRDRVEAFF,TGCGCCAGCAGCCGGGACAGAGTTGAAGCTTTCTTT
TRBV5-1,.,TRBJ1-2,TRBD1,CASSFGTDGYTF,TGCGCCAGCAGCTTTGGGACAGATGGCTACACCTTC
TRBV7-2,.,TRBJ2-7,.,CASSYPAGYEQYF,TGTGCCAGCAGCTACCCAGCGGGTTACGAGCAGTACTTC
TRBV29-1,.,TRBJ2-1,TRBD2,CSVEGRVGANSHNEQFF,TGCAGCGTTGAGGGGAGGGTTGGCGCCAACTCCCACAATGAGCAGTTCTTC
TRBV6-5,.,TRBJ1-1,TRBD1,CASSPGGVNTEAFF,TGTGCCAGCAGTCCAGGGGGAGTGAACACTGAAGCTTTCTTT
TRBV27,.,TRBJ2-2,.,CASSLVITGELFF,TGTGCCAGCAGTTTAGTGATTACCGGGGAGCTGTTTTTT
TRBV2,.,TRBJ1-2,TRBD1,CASSDRQGNGYTF,TGTGCCAGCAGTGACAGACAGGGGAATGGCTACACCTTC
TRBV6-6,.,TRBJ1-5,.,CATHPGEVGQPQHF,TGTGCCACCCACCCCGGGGAGGTGGGTCAGCCCCAGCATTTT
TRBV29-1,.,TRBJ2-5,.,CSVAGRAYQETQYF,TGCAGCGTTGCGGGCAGGGCTTACCAAGAGACCCAGTACTTC
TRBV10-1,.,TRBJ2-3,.,CASLAGSVVGTQYF,TGCGCCAGCCTGGCCGGTTCGGTTGTAGGTACGCAGTATTTT
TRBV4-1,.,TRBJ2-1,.,CASSQPRVASYNEQFF,TGCGCCAGCAGCCAACCTCGCGTAGCATCCTACAATGAGCAGTTCTTC
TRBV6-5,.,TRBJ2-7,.,CASSRSSMYEQYF,TGTGCCAGCAGTCGAAGTAGCATGTACGAGCAGTACTTC
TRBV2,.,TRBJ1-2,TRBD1,CASRAGGRDGYTF,TGTGCCAGCAGGGCAGGGGGCCGGGATGGCTACACCTTC
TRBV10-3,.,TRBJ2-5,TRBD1,CAISRGRQETQYF,TGTGCCATCAGCAGGGGGCGGCAAGAGACCCAGTACTTC
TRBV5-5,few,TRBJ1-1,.,CASSLRLRATEAFF,TGTGCCAGCAGCCTCCGATTGAGGGCCACTGAAGCTTTCTTT
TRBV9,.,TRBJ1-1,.,CASSVGGRGTEAFF,TGTGCCAGCAGCGTAGGGGGGCGGGGAACTGAAGCTTTCTTT
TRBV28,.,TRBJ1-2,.,CASGIANYGYTF,TGTGCCAGCGGGATAGCTAACTATGGCTACACCTTC
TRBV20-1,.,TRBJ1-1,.,CSASKGGLDTEAFF,TGCAGTGCTAGTAAAGGGGGGCTGGACACTGAAGCTTTCTTT
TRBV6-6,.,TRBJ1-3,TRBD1,CASTHRGPGNTIYF,TGTGCCAGCACCCACAGGGGCCCTGGAAACACCATATATTTT
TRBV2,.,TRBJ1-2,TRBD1,CASSVQGASGYTF,TGTGCCAGCAGTGTCCAGGGGGCATCTGGCTACACCTTC
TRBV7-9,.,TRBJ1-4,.,CASSERTRGTNEKLFF,TGTGCCAGCAGCGAAAGAACCAGGGGAACTAATGAAAAACTGTTTTTT
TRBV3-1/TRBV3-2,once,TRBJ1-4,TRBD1,CASSFGQENEKLFF,TGTGCCAGCAGCTTTGGACAGGAGAACGAAAAACTGTTTTTT
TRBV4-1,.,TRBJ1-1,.,CASSQDGARNTEAFF,TGCGCCAGCAGCCAAGATGGGGCGAGGAACACTGAAGCTTTCTTT
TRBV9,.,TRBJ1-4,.,CASSGHWGANEKLFF,TGTGCCAGCAGCGGTCATTGGGGCGCAAATGAAAAACTGTTTTTT
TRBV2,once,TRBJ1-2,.,CASRGLTANYGYTF,TGTGCCAGCCGGGGATTGACGGCTAACTATGGCTACACCTTC
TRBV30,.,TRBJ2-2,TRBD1,CAWAPGTGSGTGELFF,TGTGCCTGGGCTCCCGGGACAGGGAGTGGCACCGGGGAGCTGTTTTTT
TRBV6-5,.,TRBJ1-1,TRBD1,CASKHRGVTEAFF,TGTGCCAGCAAACACAGGGGGGTTACTGAAGCTTTCTTT
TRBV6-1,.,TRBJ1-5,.,CASSEITVIQPQHF,TGTGCCAGCAGTGAAATTACGGTAATTCAGCCCCAGCATTTT
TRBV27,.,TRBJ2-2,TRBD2,CASREREGYTGELFF,TGTGCCAGCAGAGAGCGGGAGGGATACACCGGGGAGCTGTTTTTT
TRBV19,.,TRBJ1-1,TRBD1,CASSIPGTGGNTEAFF,TGTGCCAGTAGTATTCCTGGGACAGGGGGGAACACTGAAGCTTTCTTT
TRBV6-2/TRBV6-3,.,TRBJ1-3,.,CASSRFSGNTIYF,TGTGCCAGCAGCAGGTTCTCTGGAAACACCATATATTTT
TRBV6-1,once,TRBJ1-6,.,CASSEGGRYNSPLHF,TGTGCCAGCAGTGAAGGGGGGCGGTATAATTCACCCCTCCACTTT
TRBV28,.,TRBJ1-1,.,CASSVRVNTEAFF,TGTGCCAGCAGTGTCCGGGTTAACACTGAAGCTTTCTTT
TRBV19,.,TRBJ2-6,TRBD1,CASSPGQGYGANVLTF,TGTGCCAGTAGTCCCGGACAGGGTTACGGGGCCAACGTCCTGACTTTC
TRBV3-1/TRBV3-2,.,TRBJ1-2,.,CASSQKGSRSYGYTF,TGTGCCAGCAGCCAGAAGGGATCAAGGTCCTATGGCTACACCTTC
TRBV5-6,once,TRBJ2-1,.,CASSLDGSSYNEQFF,TGTGCCAGCAGCTTGGATGGAAGCTCCTACAATGAGCAGTTCTTC
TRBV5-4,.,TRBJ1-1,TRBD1,CASSLQGDTEAFF,TGTGCCAGCAGCTTGCAGGGGGACACTGAAGCTTTCTTT
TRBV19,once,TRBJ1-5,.,CASSSPMGLNQPQHF,TGTGCCAGTAGTTCTCCTATGGGGTTAAATCAGCCCCAGCATTTT